These T cell receptor beta chains were read from a single sample in a study of T cell responses to AZD1222 COVID-19 vaccine. TCRdb's copy holds only in-frame clones and misses some; the assay was immunoSEQ multiplex PCR. The sample records 100,000 to 120,000 clones, about 85% being singletons. Here the sequenced sample was peripheral blood, taken on day 0 of AZD1222 vaccination. These receptor sequences come from an adult in good health. CDR3s include the opening cysteine and the closing phenylalanine or tryptophan. The D gene is left open where the match is weak. A clone size is listed for some rows: how often the clone was seen (once, few, many), or a class if it is expanded.

clone_size	v_call	d_call	j_call	cdr3_aa	cdr3_nt
-	TRBV18	-	TRBJ1-2	CASSMTQGEIGYTF	TGTGCCAGCTCAATGACCCAGGGAGAGATAGGCTACACCTTC
-	TRBV18	TRBD1	TRBJ1-1	CASSLGQGNTEAFF	TGTGCCAGTAGCCTTGGACAGGGGAACACTGAAGCTTTCTTT
-	TRBV11-3	TRBD2	TRBJ2-3	CASSLGPASGSTDTQYF	TGTGCCAGCAGCTTAGGTCCGGCTAGCGGGAGTACGGATACGCAGTATTTT
-	TRBV6-5	-	TRBJ2-1	CASSPRGDPYNEQFF	TGTGCCAGCAGCCCGCGCGGGGACCCCTACAATGAGCAGTTCTTC
-	TRBV18	-	TRBJ1-6	CASSTSGQRFSPLHF	TGTGCCAGCTCGACCAGTGGACAGCGCTTTTCACCCCTCCACTTT
-	TRBV11-2	-	TRBJ2-1	CASSWGAPYNEQFF	TGTGCCAGCAGCTGGGGGGCCCCTTACAATGAGCAGTTCTTC
-	TRBV18	-	TRBJ1-2	CASSRPQTGYTF	TGTGCCAGCTCCCGACCCCAGACGGGCTACACCTTC
-	TRBV7-9	-	TRBJ2-2	CASSPRLTGELFF	TGTGCCAGCAGCCCCCGTTTGACCGGGGAGCTGTTTTTT
few	TRBV18	TRBD1	TRBJ2-1	CASSAPEQGVYNEQFF	TGTGCCAGCTCCGCCCCGGAGCAGGGGGTTTACAATGAGCAGTTCTTC
-	TRBV6-1	TRBD1	TRBJ1-2	CASSELTGAPYGYTF	TGTGCCAGCAGTGAATTGACAGGGGCTCCTTATGGCTACACCTTC
-	TRBV2	-	TRBJ1-2	CASSEGSNYGYTF	TGTGCCAGCAGTGAAGGGTCTAACTATGGCTACACCTTC
-	TRBV7-6	-	TRBJ1-2	CASSLSHGPKGVNYGYTF	TGTGCCAGCAGCTTAAGTCACGGGCCTAAGGGGGTTAACTATGGCTACACCTTC
-	TRBV3-1/TRBV3-2	-	TRBJ2-1	CASSLPGTLFSEQFF	TGTGCCAGCAGCCTTCCGGGGACATTGTTTAGTGAGCAGTTCTTC
-	TRBV7-9	-	TRBJ2-1	CASSPGPWGNEQFF	TGTGCCAGCAGCCCCGGACCGTGGGGCAATGAGCAGTTCTTC
-	TRBV18	-	TRBJ1-2	CASQPEQVGHGYTF	TGTGCCAGCCAGCCAGAGCAGGTCGGCCATGGCTACACCTTC
many	TRBV7-9	TRBD1	TRBJ1-3	CASSLDTGAGGNTIYF	TGTGCCAGCAGCTTGGACACAGGGGCGGGTGGAAACACCATATATTTT
-	TRBV3-1/TRBV3-2	TRBD2	TRBJ2-1	CASSPAGTSGGDEQFF	TGTGCCAGCAGCCCCGCCGGGACTAGCGGGGGCGATGAGCAGTTCTTC
-	TRBV28	-	TRBJ1-4	CASSFDRLNEKLFF	TGTGCCAGCAGTTTTGACAGACTTAATGAAAAACTGTTTTTT
once	TRBV30	-	TRBJ1-2	CAWIGRPYGYTF	TGTGCCTGGATTGGTCGACCCTATGGCTACACCTTC
-	TRBV28	-	TRBJ2-7	CASSLTESYEQYF	TGTGCCAGCAGTTTAACCGAGAGCTACGAGCAGTACTTC
-	TRBV4-1	-	TRBJ1-1	CASCESGEAFF	TGCGCCAGCTGTGAGTCCGGTGAAGCTTTCTTT
-	TRBV24-1	-	TRBJ2-3	CATRGGRDTQYF	TGTGCCACCAGGGGCGGCCGGGATACGCAGTATTTT
once	TRBV7-9	-	TRBJ2-3	CASSLAVGSEDTQYF	TGTGCCAGCAGCTTAGCGGTAGGATCTGAGGATACGCAGTATTTT
-	TRBV28	-	TRBJ1-5	CASSFPTEGNQPQHF	TGTGCCAGCAGTTTCCCGACAGAGGGCAATCAGCCCCAGCATTTT
few	TRBV9	TRBD1	TRBJ1-2	CASSPGTGGTIYGYTF	TGTGCCAGCAGCCCCGGGACAGGGGGGACAATCTATGGCTACACCTTC
once	TRBV7-9	-	TRBJ1-6	CASSRAGYNSPLHF	TGTGCCAGCAGCCGTGCAGGGTATAATTCACCCCTCCACTTT
-	TRBV7-7	TRBD1	TRBJ2-1	CASSPWTGKNEQFF	TGTGCCAGCAGCCCTTGGACAGGGAAGAATGAGCAGTTCTTC
-	TRBV19	TRBD1	TRBJ1-2	CASSHGTGKAQRAPYGYTF	TGTGCCAGTAGTCATGGGACAGGGAAAGCCCAACGCGCCCCCTATGGCTACACCTTC
-	TRBV5-6	-	TRBJ1-2	CASSADYGYTF	TGTGCCAGCAGTGCAGACTATGGCTACACCTTC
-	TRBV5-6	-	TRBJ2-1	CASSLGGTEQFF	TGTGCCAGCAGCTTAGGCGGAACCGAGCAGTTCTTC
-	TRBV12-5	-	TRBJ1-3	CASGLAQGNTIYF	TGTGCTAGTGGCCTCGCCCAGGGAAACACCATATATTTT
once	TRBV3-1/TRBV3-2	-	TRBJ1-6	CASSRSQNNSPLHF	TGTGCCAGCAGCCGATCACAGAATAATTCACCCCTCCACTTT
-	TRBV11-2	-	TRBJ1-1	CASRAGGTPNTEAFF	TGTGCCAGCAGGGCAGGCGGGACACCGAACACTGAAGCTTTCTTT
once	TRBV6-1	-	TRBJ1-2	CASSEETFYGYTF	TGTGCCAGCAGTGAAGAGACTTTTTATGGCTACACCTTC
few	TRBV7-9	TRBD1	TRBJ2-7	CASSLARGGIYEQYF	TGTGCCAGCAGCTTAGCACGAGGGGGCATCTACGAGCAGTACTTC
-	TRBV29-1	-	TRBJ1-2	CSVRTDNGYTF	TGCAGCGTGAGGACAGACAATGGCTACACCTTC
-	TRBV7-8	TRBD2	TRBJ2-7	CASSRGGGNYEQYF	TGTGCCAGCAGCCGGGGGGGCGGTAACTACGAGCAGTACTTC
-	TRBV29-1	-	TRBJ1-1	CSGGEGMNTEAFF	TGCAGCGGGGGGGAAGGTATGAACACTGAAGCTTTCTTT
-	TRBV3-1/TRBV3-2	TRBD1	TRBJ1-2	CASSQGWDRAGHGYTF	TGTGCCAGCAGCCAAGGATGGGACAGGGCGGGTCATGGCTACACCTTC
-	TRBV6-6	-	TRBJ1-5	CASKMAQHF	TGTGCCAGCAAGATGGCCCAGCATTTT
-	TRBV27	TRBD1	TRBJ1-2	CASRQGGLPVLGYTF	TGTGCCAGCCGACAGGGAGGGTTGCCGGTTTTGGGCTACACCTTC
-	TRBV15	-	TRBJ1-4	CATSRVGGGEKLFF	TGTGCCACCAGCAGAGTGGGGGGCGGTGAAAAACTGTTTTTT
-	TRBV18	-	TRBJ1-1	CASSPTGANTEAFF	TGTGCCAGCTCACCTACGGGTGCGAACACTGAAGCTTTCTTT
-	TRBV7-2	-	TRBJ1-2	CASSSDIYGYTF	TGTGCCAGCAGCTCCGACATCTATGGCTACACCTTC
-	TRBV6-5	-	TRBJ1-3	CASSYASGPGNTIYF	TGTGCCAGCAGTTACGCCTCGGGACCTGGAAACACCATATATTTT
-	TRBV2	-	TRBJ2-5	CASRRSDETQYF	TGTGCCAGCAGACGATCGGACGAGACCCAGTACTTC
-	TRBV7-9	-	TRBJ1-1	CASSLRPAGSEAFF	TGTGCCAGCAGCTTACGCCCAGCGGGCAGTGAAGCTTTCTTT
-	TRBV5-1	TRBD2	TRBJ2-3	CASSLAGGPSDTQYF	TGCGCCAGCAGCTTAGCGGGAGGGCCTTCAGATACGCAGTATTTT
few	TRBV3-1/TRBV3-2	-	TRBJ2-1	CASSQVPQGSSIYNEQFF	TGTGCCAGCAGCCAAGTCCCCCAGGGCAGCTCGATTTACAATGAGCAGTTCTTC
-	TRBV28	-	TRBJ1-3	CASTAGNTIYF	TGTGCCTCAACGGCTGGAAACACCATATATTTT
-	TRBV28	TRBD2	TRBJ2-2	CATLGSPGLAGGPVTGELFF	TGTGCCACTCTGGGGAGCCCGGGACTAGCGGGAGGGCCGGTCACCGGGGAGCTGTTTTTT
once	TRBV29-1	TRBD2	TRBJ2-1	CSVEGLAGQEQFF	TGCAGCGTTGAAGGACTAGCGGGCCAGGAGCAGTTCTTC
-	TRBV6-5	TRBD1	TRBJ1-2	CASSRDRALDGYTF	TGTGCCAGCAGTCGGGACAGGGCATTGGATGGCTACACCTTC
-	TRBV7-2	-	TRBJ1-6	CASSLRVADLGNSPLHF	TGTGCCAGCAGCTTAAGGGTAGCGGATCTCGGAAATTCACCCCTCCACTTT
once	TRBV14	-	TRBJ2-7	CASSQDPGYSEQYF	TGTGCCAGCAGCCAAGATCCAGGGTATAGTGAGCAGTACTTC
-	TRBV10-1	-	TRBJ2-3	CASSETRGFLSVSTDTQYF	TGCGCCAGCAGTGAGACCAGGGGATTTCTATCGGTTAGCACAGATACGCAGTATTTT
-	TRBV6-5	-	TRBJ2-7	CASSDPGGGQYEQYF	TGTGCCAGCAGCGACCCCGGGGGTGGCCAATACGAGCAGTACTTC
-	TRBV18	-	TRBJ1-2	CASSPSQEGKVYTF	TGTGCCAGCTCACCATCACAGGAGGGTAAAGTCTACACCTTC
-	TRBV6-6	-	TRBJ1-1	CASSYSRGDTEAFF	TGTGCCAGCAGTTACTCGAGAGGGGACACTGAAGCTTTCTTT
-	TRBV28	-	TRBJ2-7	CASSLSGVEQYF	TGTGCCAGCAGTTTATCCGGGGTCGAGCAGTACTTC